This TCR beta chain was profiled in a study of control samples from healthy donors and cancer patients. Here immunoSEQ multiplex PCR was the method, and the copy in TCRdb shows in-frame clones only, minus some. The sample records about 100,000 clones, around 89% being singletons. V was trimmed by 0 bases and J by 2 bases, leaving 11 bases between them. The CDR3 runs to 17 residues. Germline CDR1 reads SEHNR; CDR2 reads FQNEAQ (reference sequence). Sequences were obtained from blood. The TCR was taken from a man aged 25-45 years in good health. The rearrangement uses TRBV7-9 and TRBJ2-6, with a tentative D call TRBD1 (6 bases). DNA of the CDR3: TGTGCCAGCAGCTTAGCGTTGACAGGACCTGGGGCCAACGTCCTGACTTTC. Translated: CASSLALTGPGANVLTF.